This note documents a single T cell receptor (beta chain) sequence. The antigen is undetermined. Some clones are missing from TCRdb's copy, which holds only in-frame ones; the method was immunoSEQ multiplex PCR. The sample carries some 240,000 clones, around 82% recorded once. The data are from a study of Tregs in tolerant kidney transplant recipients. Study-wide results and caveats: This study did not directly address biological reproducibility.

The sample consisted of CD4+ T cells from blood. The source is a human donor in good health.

CDR3 in amino acids: CASSLVAGGVNNEQFF. The CDR3 DNA is TGTGCCAGCAGTTTAGTAGCGGGAGGAGTGAACAATGAGCAGTTCTTC. This chain connects TRBV27 to TRBJ2-1; 10 positions match TRBD2. The CDR3 is 16 residues long. The germline V gene encodes CDR1 MNHEY and CDR2 SMNVEV (reference sequence). With V trimmed by 2 bases and J by 5 bases, 6 bases remained unmatched.